Included here is one T cell receptor beta chain sequence, with context. Its antigen is still unknown. Repertoires were generated with immunoSEQ multiplex PCR, while TCRdb's copy carries only in-frame clones and drops some. The table has 90,000 to 150,000 clones, 88% seen once; the top ten hold roughly 3.5%. This entry comes from a study of T cell responses to AZD1222 COVID-19 vaccine. Whole-study findings and limits: Reports indicate that nearly half of spike-specific TCRs are directed at unmutated variant regions. The donor group comprised mostly white British people and more females; the analysis possibly underestimated clonal diversity. Spike-spanning, vaccine-associated CD4 TCRs were dominant at 160-218 and 743-854. Vaccination with two AZD1222 doses was followed by a rise in Spike-specific TCR breadth and depth.

This CDR3 region has 15 residues. The ends were cut back, 5 bases at V and 6 bases at J, with 16 bases in the middle. Germline CDR1 and CDR2: MNHEY and SVGEGT. Sequencing used peripheral blood, obtained on day 0 of AZD1222 vaccination. The origin of this receptor is an adult in good health. The V gene is TRBV6-2 or TRBV6-3, the J gene TRBJ1-4, with a possible D match to TRBD1 (6 bases). CDR3 region: CASSLPDSGYEKLFF. Written as DNA, the CDR3 is TGTGCCAGCAGTCTACCGGACAGTGGATATGAAAAACTGTTTTTT.